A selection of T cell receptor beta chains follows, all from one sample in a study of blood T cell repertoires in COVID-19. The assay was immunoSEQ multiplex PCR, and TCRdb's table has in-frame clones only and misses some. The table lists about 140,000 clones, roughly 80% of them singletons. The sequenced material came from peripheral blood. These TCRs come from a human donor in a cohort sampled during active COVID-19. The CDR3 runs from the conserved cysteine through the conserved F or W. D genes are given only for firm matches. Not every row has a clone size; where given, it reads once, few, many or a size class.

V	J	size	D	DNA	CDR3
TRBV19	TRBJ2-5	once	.	TGTGCCAGTAGTATAGGGGGCAGCCAAGAGACCCAGTACTTC	CASSIGGSQETQYF
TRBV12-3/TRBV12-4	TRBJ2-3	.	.	TGTGCCAGCAGTTTTCAGGGGTCAGATACGCAGTATTTT	CASSFQGSDTQYF
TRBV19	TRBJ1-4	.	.	TGTGCCAGTACCCAGTCGGGTGCTAATGAAAAACTGTTTTTT	CASTQSGANEKLFF
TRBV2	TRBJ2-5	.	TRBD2	TGTGCCAGCAGTGCACTAGCGGTGGAGACCCAGTACTTC	CASSALAVETQYF
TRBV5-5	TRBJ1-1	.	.	TGTGCCAGCAGCTTGGAGCAGGGTGTGCGATTAGCTTTCTTT	CASSLEQGVRLAFF
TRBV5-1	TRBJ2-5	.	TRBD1	TGCGCCAGCAGCGCCGCGACAGGGGTAACCCAGTACTTC	CASSAATGVTQYF
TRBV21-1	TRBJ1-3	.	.	TGTGCCAGCAGTCACGGCTCTGGAAACACCATATATTTT	CASSHGSGNTIYF
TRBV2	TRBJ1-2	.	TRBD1	TGTGCCAGCAGAGAGGGACAGGCGCTTTCTGGCTACACCTTC	CASREGQALSGYTF
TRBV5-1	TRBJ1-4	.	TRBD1	TGCGCCAGCAGCTTGGAGGGGACAGGGAATGAAAAACTGTTTTTT	CASSLEGTGNEKLFF
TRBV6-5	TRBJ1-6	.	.	TGTGCCAGCAGGAAGCGTTCCAATTCACCCCTCCACTTT	CASRKRSNSPLHF
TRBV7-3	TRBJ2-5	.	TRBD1	TGTGCCAGCAGCTTAACGGGGACAGTATTCCAAGAGACCCAGTACTTC	CASSLTGTVFQETQYF
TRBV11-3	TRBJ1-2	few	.	TGTGCCAGCAGCCCCCCGGGGGGTTTTGGAGATGGCTACACCTTC	CASSPPGGFGDGYTF
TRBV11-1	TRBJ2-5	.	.	TGTGCCAGCAGCCATGGGACAGGCGGGAGTAGGACCCAGTACTTC	CASSHGTGGSRTQYF
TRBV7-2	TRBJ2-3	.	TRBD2	TGTGCCAGCAGCTTAGTGGCGGGGGAACCCACAGATACGCAGTATTTT	CASSLVAGEPTDTQYF
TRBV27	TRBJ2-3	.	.	TGTGCCAGCTGGGGAGGAGATACGCAGTATTTT	CASWGGDTQYF
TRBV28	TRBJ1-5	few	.	TGTGCCAGCAGTGACAGGTTTTATCAGCCCCAGCATTTT	CASSDRFYQPQHF
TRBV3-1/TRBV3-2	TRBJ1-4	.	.	TGTGCCAGCAGCCCGGTGGGGGGGGAAAAACTGTTTTTT	CASSPVGGEKLFF
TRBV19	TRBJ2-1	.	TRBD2	TGTGCCAGTAGTGCCCCTAGCGGGGGGGCCACTGAGCAGTTCTTC	CASSAPSGGATEQFF
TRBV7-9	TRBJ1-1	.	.	TGTGCCAGCAGCTTGCAGGGCGGATCGGGAGCTTTCTTT	CASSLQGGSGAFF
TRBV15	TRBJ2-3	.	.	TGTGCCACCAGCCGACCTGGAGCGTATGGCGGCACAGATACGCAGTATTTT	CATSRPGAYGGTDTQYF
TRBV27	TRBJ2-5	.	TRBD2	TGTGCCAGCAGGCTGGGACTAGCGGGGGGAAGAGAGACCCAGTACTTC	CASRLGLAGGRETQYF
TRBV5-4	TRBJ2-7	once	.	TGTGCCAGCAACGGCCCAGCGGGTGGGTCCTACGAGCAGTACTTC	CASNGPAGGSYEQYF
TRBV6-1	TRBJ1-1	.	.	TGTGCCAGCAGTGAAGGGGGCCTAGAAGCTTTCTTT	CASSEGGLEAFF
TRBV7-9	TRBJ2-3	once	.	TGTGCCAGCAGCTCTACAGGGTTCCCAGATACGCAGTATTTT	CASSSTGFPDTQYF
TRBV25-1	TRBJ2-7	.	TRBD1	TGTGCCAGCAGGGGACAGGGTGGGATCGGCGAGCAGTACTTC	CASRGQGGIGEQYF
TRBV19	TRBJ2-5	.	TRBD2	TGTGCCAGTACGGTGGCTAGCGGGGGCAACCAAGAGACCCAGTACTTC	CASTVASGGNQETQYF
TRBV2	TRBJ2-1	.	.	TGTGCCAGCAGTGAGAGGCTACCCACGTACAATGAGCAGTTCTTC	CASSERLPTYNEQFF
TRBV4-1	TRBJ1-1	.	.	TGCGCCAGCAGCCTCATAGGGGGAAGGAACACTGAAGCTTTCTTT	CASSLIGGRNTEAFF
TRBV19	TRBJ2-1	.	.	TGTGCCAGTAGTATAACTAGCTCCAATGAGCAGTTCTTC	CASSITSSNEQFF
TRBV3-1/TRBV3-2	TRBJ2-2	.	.	TGTGCCAGCAGCCGCGCCAGAGGGGGTGGCACCGGGGAGCTGTTTTTT	CASSRARGGGTGELFF
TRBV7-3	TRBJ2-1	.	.	TGTGCCAGCAGCTTATTAAACCGTCCAGGCAATGAGCAGTTCTTC	CASSLLNRPGNEQFF
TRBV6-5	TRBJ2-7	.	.	TGTGCCAGCACTATGACAGGACGGAACTCCTACGAGCAGTACTTC	CASTMTGRNSYEQYF
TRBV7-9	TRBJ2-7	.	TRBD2	TGTGCCAGCAGCTTGACTAGCCACGAGCAGTACTTC	CASSLTSHEQYF
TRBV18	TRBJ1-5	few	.	TGTGCCAGCTCACCACAACAGGGATATAGCAATCAGCCCCAGCATTTT	CASSPQQGYSNQPQHF
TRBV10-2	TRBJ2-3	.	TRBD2	TGCGCCAGCAGTGAGGGTGCGGGGGGGGGTGCTAGCACAGATACGCAGTATTTT	CASSEGAGGGASTDTQYF
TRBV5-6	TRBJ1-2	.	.	TGTGCCAGCAGCTCTGGGGGGGAACGGTATGGCTACACCTTC	CASSSGGERYGYTF
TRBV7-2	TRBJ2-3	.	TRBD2	TGTGCCAGCAGCTTAAGCCTAGCGGGGGGGCCGGGAGATACGCAGTATTTT	CASSLSLAGGPGDTQYF